The 27 T cell receptor beta chains below were found in one sample sequenced in a study of early T cells in non-severe SARS-CoV-2 infection. Via MiXCR, TCRdb re-called the 5' RACE reads, giving one row per CDR3 protein. The table shows under 85,000 distinct CDR3 sequences, with 9.5% to 15% occurring only once. The sample consisted of whole blood, taken at baseline. Every receptor here comes from an adult who was a healthcare worker with PCR-confirmed SARS-CoV-2 infection or an uninfected control (not recorded which). The donor label of this sample is uncertain.

This clonotype was observed a handful of times. The chain employs TRBV5-1 and TRBJ1-1; D is ambiguous. The germline V and J ends were trimmed by 2 bases and 1 base, with 9 bases remaining between them. Per the germline V gene, CDR1 is SGHRS and CDR2 is YFSETQ. This CDR3 is 14 amino acids long. CDR3 DNA: TGCGCCAGCAGCTTTGACGGTGGGAACACTGAAGCTTTCTTT. Its protein is CASSFDGGNTEAFF.

In this sample, this clonotype turned up many times. V gene TRBV7-2 combines with J gene TRBJ2-5; 10 positions agree with TRBD1. The germline gives CDR1 SGHTA, CDR2 FQGNSA. V gave up 3 bases and J gave up 4 bases; unmatched junction bases: 5. The CDR3 length is 15 residues. The CDR3 coding sequence is TGTGCCAGCAGCTTGCGACAGGGGGCTGTAGAGACCCAGTACTTC. Encoded protein: CASSLRQGAVETQYF.

At least ten counts were recorded for this clonotype. The chain joins TRBV19 to TRBJ2-7, with D possibly TRBD2 on 6 matching bases. CDR1 is LNHDA, CDR2 SQIVND, per germline (reference sequence). Trimming cost V 4 bases and J 0 bases, with 13 bases left between them. The CDR3 length is 15 residues. DNA of the CDR3: TGTGCCAGTAGTAGGGGACTCTCCTACTCCTACGAGCAGTACTTC. This gives the protein CASSRGLSYSYEQYF.

This clonotype was seen only a few times. The chain couples TRBV5-5 to TRBJ1-1; 9 bases are a match to TRBD1. Germline loops: CDR1 SGHKS, CDR2 YYEKEE (reference sequence). V dropped 7 bases and J dropped 4; count of bases not matched to a gene: 2. There are 12 residues in the CDR3. CDR3 sequence (DNA): TGTGCCAGCGGACAGGGGTTCACTGAAGCTTTCTTT. Protein: CASGQGFTEAFF.

The chain recombines TRBV11-2 with TRBJ2-3; 8 bases are a match to TRBD2. Per germline, CDR1 SGHAT and CDR2 FQNNGV. The CDR3 has 15 amino acids. V shed 7 bases and J 5 bases; nucleotides not matched to a gene: 11. CDR3 coding DNA: TGTGCCAGCAACCTAGCGGGTCCCGCTCAAGATACGCAGTATTTT. This sequence encodes CASNLAGPAQDTQYF. Full variable domain (rest looked up from reference TRBV11-2 and TRBJ2-3): EAGVAQSPRYKIIEKRQSVAFWCNPISGHATLYWYQQILGQGPKLLIQFQNNGVVDDSQLPKDRFSAERLKGVDSTLKIQPAKLEDSAVYLCASNLAGPAQDTQYFGPGTRLTVL.

This clonotype was seen a few times. This sequence joins TRBV6-6 and TRBJ2-1; maybe TRBD2 (6 bases). CDR1 and CDR2 (germline): MNHNY, SVGAGI (reference sequence). V lost 7 bases, J lost 2 bases, and 15 bases lay in between. CDR3 length equals 15 residues. The CDR3 DNA reads as TGTGCCAGCACCCAAGCGGGCCTGGCCTACAATGAGCAGTTCTTC. Its translation: CASTQAGLAYNEQFF.

This clonotype came up many times. Here the CDR3 DNA reads TGTGCCAGCAGTTTATTCGCGGGGTATTATAATTCACCCCTCCACTTT. Translation: CASSLFAGYYNSPLHF. V gene TRBV27 combines with J gene TRBJ1-6; D is undetermined. The germline V gene encodes CDR1 MNHEY and CDR2 SMNVEV (reference sequence). V gave up 1 base and J gave up 4 bases, with 11 bases separating them. This CDR3 comprises 16 residues.

This clonotype was observed a handful of times. V and J are TRBV7-8 and TRBJ2-3; 10 bases agree with TRBD2. Germline V gene sequence: CDR1 SGHVS, CDR2 FQNEAQ. Losses at the gene ends were 5 bases for V and 1 base for J; bases not matched to a gene: 15. This CDR3 contains 19 residues. The CDR3 is CASSTNVPLAGVGTDTQYF. The CDR3, as DNA: TGTGCCAGCAGCACTAATGTCCCGCTAGCGGGGGTGGGCACAGATACGCAGTATTTT.

This chain connects TRBV5-1 to TRBJ2-5; 7 nucleotides agree with TRBD1. The germline V gene encodes CDR1 SGHRS and CDR2 YFSETQ. V shed 3 bases, J shed 3 bases, and the junction held 5 bases outside the gene matches. The CDR3 loop spans 14 amino acids. DNA for the CDR3: TGCGCCAGCAGCTCACAGGGGATCGAAGAGACCCAGTACTTC. Protein: CASSSQGIEETQYF.

This clonotype was seen more than once but under ten times. The chain has TRBV7-2 and TRBJ2-3, with 11 bases matching TRBD2. The V and J ends lost 4 bases and 7 bases, in that order; junction bases with no gene match: 10. Germline V lookup: CDR1 SGHTA, CDR2 FQGNSA. This CDR3 contains 16 residues. The CDR3 spells CASSSRTSGFAYTQYF. The DNA for the CDR3 is TGTGCCAGCAGCTCGAGGACTAGCGGGTTTGCTTATACGCAGTATTTT.

Written as DNA, the CDR3 is TGTGCCAGCTCACCACCGGATGGCTACGAGCAGTACTTC. Amino acid sequence: CASSPPDGYEQYF. The chain employs TRBV18 and TRBJ2-7; unclear D gene. The V gene's germline CDR1 is KGHSH and CDR2 LQKENI. The ends were cut back, 0 bases at V and 3 bases at J, with 6 bases in the middle. The CDR3 runs to 13 residues. The complete variable domain, with remaining parts taken from reference TRBV18 and TRBJ2-7, reads NAGVMQNPRHLVRRRGQEARLRCSPMKGHSHVYWYRQLPEEGLKFMVYLQKENIIDESGMPKERFSAEFPKEGPSILRIQQVVRGDSAAYFCASSPPDGYEQYFGPGTRLTVT.

The sample holds a few counts of this clonotype. The chain has TRBV7-3 and TRBJ2-3, with D perhaps matching TRBD1 or TRBD2 (5 bases each). The V and J ends lost 2 bases and 0 bases respectively, with 9 bases between them. Looked up from germline, CDR1 is SGHTA and CDR2 is FQGTGA. The CDR3 covers 15 residues. The CDR3 coding sequence is TGTGCCAGCAGCTTATCCGGGACGAGCACAGATACGCAGTATTTT. It yields the protein CASSLSGTSTDTQYF. Full variable domain (missing parts from reference TRBV7-3 and TRBJ2-3): GAGVSQTPSNKVTEKGKYVELRCDPISGHTALYWYRQSLGQGPEFLIYFQGTGAADDSGLPNDRFFAVRPEGSVSTLKIQRTERGDSAVYLCASSLSGTSTDTQYFGPGTRLTVL.

V is TRBV5-1 and J is TRBJ2-7; D remains unclear. The CDR3 contains 17 residues. The V gene lost 1 base and the J gene lost 6 bases, with 23 bases spanning the gap. CDR1 and CDR2 (germline): SGHRS, YFSETQ. CDR3 loop: CASSLMVPGIPAGEQYF. For the CDR3, the DNA is TGCGCCAGCAGCTTGATGGTACCCGGCATTCCAGCTGGCGAGCAGTACTTC.

The sample holds a few counts of this clonotype. The chain carries TRBV18 and TRBJ2-2; D unresolved. CDR1 is KGHSH, CDR2 LQKENI, per germline. V lost 3 bases, J lost 2 bases, and 13 bases lay in between. The CDR3 extends over 16 amino acids. The CDR3 loop is CASSPSLMINTGELFF. The CDR3 bases are TGTGCCAGCTCACCCAGCCTGATGATAAACACCGGGGAGCTGTTTTTT.

This clonotype occurred a few times. The rearrangement uses TRBV7-3 and TRBJ2-2, with 8 bases identical to TRBD1. Germline CDR1 and CDR2: SGHTA and FQGTGA. This CDR3 has 14 residues. With 3 bases clipped from V and 8 bases from J, the junction kept 5 bases outside the gene matches. The CDR3 nucleotides are TGTGCCAGCAGCTTGGGACAGGCCACGGGGGAGCTGTTTTTT. This sequence encodes CASSLGQATGELFF.

The chain is built from TRBV14 and TRBJ2-1; perhaps D is TRBD1 or TRBD2 (5 bases each). V was cut by 0 bases and J by 1 base, with 7 bases left in between. This CDR3 is built from 15 residues. Germline V gene data show CDR1 as SGHDN and CDR2 as FVKESK. CDR3 region: CASSQDRESYNEQFF. The DNA of the CDR3 is TGTGCCAGCAGCCAAGACAGGGAGTCCTACAATGAGCAGTTCTTC.

The J gene is TRBJ2-1, the V gene TRBV7-8, with D possibly TRBD2 on 5 matching bases. CDR1 and CDR2 from the germline V gene are SGHVS and FQNEAQ. V was cut by 1 base and J by 5 bases, with 9 bases left in between. The CDR3 is made up of 14 amino acids. The CDR3 loop is CASSLGTANNEQFF. CDR3 DNA sequence: TGTGCCAGCAGCTTAGGGACTGCCAACAATGAGCAGTTCTTC.

The chain recombines TRBV12-3 or TRBV12-4 with TRBJ2-7; a possible D gene is TRBD2 (5 bases). This CDR3 has 13 amino acids. The V gene lost 7 bases and the J gene lost 2 bases, with 12 bases spanning the gap. CDR3 coding DNA: TGTGCCAGCATGCAGCGGAGACCCTACGAGCAGTACTTC. Translated, it gives CASMQRRPYEQYF.

V is TRBV29-1 and J is TRBJ2-5, with 7 bases matching TRBD2. This CDR3 has 15 residues. Germline values: CDR1 SQVTM, CDR2 ANQGSEA. The V and J ends lost 4 bases and 3 bases, in that order; junction bases with no gene match: 11. CDR3 DNA sequence: TGCAGCGTTGTCTTTGCTAGCGGTGCTGAAGAGACCCAGTACTTC. It is translated as CSVVFASGAEETQYF.

The chain has TRBV7-3 and TRBJ2-2; D unresolved. Germline V CDR1 and CDR2: SGHTA, FQGTGA. Trimming left V 2 bases short and J 1 base short, with 5 bases between. The CDR3 consists of 14 residues. For the CDR3, the DNA is TGTGCCAGCAGCTTACAGTTGAACACCGGGGAGCTGTTTTTT. Protein product: CASSLQLNTGELFF.

V is TRBV9 and J is TRBJ2-1; 9 nucleotides line up with TRBD2. Germline V gene sequence: CDR1 SGDLS, CDR2 YYNGEE. Trimming cost V 1 base and J 6 bases; bases outside gene matches: 2. CDR3 length equals 14 residues. For the CDR3, the DNA is TGTGCCAGCAGCGTAATGGGACTAGCCAATGAGCAGTTCTTC. This codes for CASSVMGLANEQFF. The variable domain in full, with the rest retrieved from reference TRBV9 and TRBJ2-1, is DSGVTQTPKHLITATGQRVTLRCSPRSGDLSVYWYQQSLDQGLQFLIQYYNGEERAKGNILERFSAQQFPDLHSELNLSSLELGDSALYFCASSVMGLANEQFFGPGTRLTVL.

V usage is TRBV11-2 and J usage is TRBJ2-7; 9 nucleotides match TRBD1. The trim removed 1 base at V and 6 bases at J, leaving 1 base unmatched. This CDR3 is built from 13 residues. Germline values: CDR1 SGHAT, CDR2 FQNNGV. Here the CDR3 DNA reads TGTGCCAGCAGCTTAGGGACAGGGGCCGAGCAGTACTTC. Its translation: CASSLGTGAEQYF. Together with reference TRBV11-2 and TRBJ2-7, the CDR3 gives the full variable domain: EAGVAQSPRYKIIEKRQSVAFWCNPISGHATLYWYQQILGQGPKLLIQFQNNGVVDDSQLPKDRFSAERLKGVDSTLKIQPAKLEDSAVYLCASSLGTGAEQYFGPGTRLTVT.

This clonotype has just a few counts. The chain links TRBV10-2 to TRBJ1-2; D perhaps matches TRBD1 (6 bases). The CDR3 sequence is 14 residues long. V gave up 8 bases and J gave up 4 bases, with 17 bases separating them. Germline lookup yields CDR1 WSHSY and CDR2 SAAADI. The DNA of the CDR3 is TGCGCCAGCTTCGGGACACCTCTCGGCTATGGCTACACCTTC. Encoded protein: CASFGTPLGYGYTF.

This clonotype occurred a few times. V and J are TRBV7-3 and TRBJ2-1; D could derive from TRBD1 or TRBD2 (5 bases each). V lost 4 bases and J 8 bases, leaving 15 bases between the germline ends. The CDR3 runs 14 residues. Looked up from germline, CDR1 is SGHTA and CDR2 is FQGTGA. For the CDR3, the DNA is TGTGCCAGCAGCTCGGGACCCCTCGGTGATGAGCAGTTCTTC. This sequence encodes CASSSGPLGDEQFF. Complete variable domain (other parts from reference TRBV7-3 and TRBJ2-1): GAGVSQTPSNKVTEKGKYVELRCDPISGHTALYWYRQSLGQGPEFLIYFQGTGAADDSGLPNDRFFAVRPEGSVSTLKIQRTERGDSAVYLCASSSGPLGDEQFFGPGTRLTVL.

The sample holds many counts of this clonotype. J is TRBJ1-5 and V is TRBV20-1; no reliable D call. Germline CDR1 and CDR2: DFQATT and SNEGSKA (reference sequence). Trimming pared 3 bases from V and 6 bases from J, leaving 12 bases between. The CDR3 runs to 13 residues. The DNA of the CDR3 is TGCAGTGCTAGTTGGGTCAGCGGTCAGCCCCAGCATTTT. This sequence encodes CSASWVSGQPQHF.

The gene calls are TRBV7-2 and TRBJ2-7; TRBD2 matches at 10 bases. The CDR3 sequence is 15 residues long. V trimming: 5 bases; J trimming: 6 bases; junction bases outside the gene matches: 10. CDR1 and CDR2 from the germline V gene are SGHTA and FQGNSA. CDR3 region: CASSPQSGGASEQYF. CDR3 DNA sequence: TGTGCCAGCAGCCCCCAAAGCGGGGGGGCTTCCGAGCAGTACTTC.

This clonotype was recorded a few times. The rearrangement links TRBV12-3 or TRBV12-4 to TRBJ2-1; D gene ambiguous. The CDR3 is made up of 13 amino acids. Trimming took 2 bases from V and 10 from J, leaving 12 bases between them. The CDR3 reads CASSLNPTVEQFF. DNA of the CDR3: TGTGCCAGCAGTTTAAACCCAACCGTGGAGCAGTTCTTC.